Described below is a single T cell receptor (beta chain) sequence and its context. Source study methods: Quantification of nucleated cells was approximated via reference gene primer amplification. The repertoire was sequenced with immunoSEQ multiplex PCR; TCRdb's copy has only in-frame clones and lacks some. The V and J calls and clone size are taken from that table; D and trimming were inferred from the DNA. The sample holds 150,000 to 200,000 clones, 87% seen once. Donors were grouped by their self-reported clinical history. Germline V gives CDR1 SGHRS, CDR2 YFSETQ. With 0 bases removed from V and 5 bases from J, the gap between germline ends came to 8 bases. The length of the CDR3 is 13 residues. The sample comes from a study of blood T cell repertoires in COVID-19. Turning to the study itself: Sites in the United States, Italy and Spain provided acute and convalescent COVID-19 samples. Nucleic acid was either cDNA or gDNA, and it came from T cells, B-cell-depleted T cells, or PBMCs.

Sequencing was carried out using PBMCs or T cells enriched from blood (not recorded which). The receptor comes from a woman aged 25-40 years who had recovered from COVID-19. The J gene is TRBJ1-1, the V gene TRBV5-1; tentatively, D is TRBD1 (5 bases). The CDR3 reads CASSLERGTEAFF. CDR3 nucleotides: TGCGCCAGCAGCTTGGAACGGGGGACTGAAGCTTTCTTT.